These 18 T cell receptor beta chains were sequenced from one sample in a study of response to subunit inactivated influenza vaccine. TCRdb redid the calling of the RT-PCR reads with MiXCR, one entry per CDR3 protein. The sample contains roughly 710,000 distinct CDR3 sequences, 14% of which appear only once. The specimen was PBMCs from blood, collected about 14 days before vaccination. Receptor source: a man over 45 who received an inactivated influenza vaccine.

This rearrangement joins TRBV6-5 to TRBJ1-3; no clear D. The CDR3 is 15 amino acids. In germline, CDR1 is MNHEY, CDR2 SVGAGI. Between the trimmed V and J ends, which lost 2 bases and 0 bases, there was a span of 8 bases. The CDR3 bases are TGTGCCAGCAGTTACGACGGATCCTCTGGAAACACCATATATTTT. It translates to CASSYDGSSGNTIYF.

The V gene is TRBV20-1, the J gene TRBJ2-1; 9 nucleotides match TRBD2. The V gene end was trimmed by 5 bases and the J gene end by 4 bases; junction bases not matched to a gene: 6. Germline V gene lookup returns CDR1 DFQATT and CDR2 SNEGSKA (reference sequence). This CDR3 has 14 amino acids. The CDR3 region is CSAGGLAGYNEQFF. DNA of the CDR3: TGCAGTGCTGGGGGTCTAGCGGGGTACAATGAGCAGTTCTTC.

The rearrangement links TRBV12-3 or TRBV12-4 to TRBJ2-1, with D perhaps TRBD2 (6 bases). The CDR3 consists of 14 residues. V was trimmed by 2 bases and J by 8 bases, leaving 13 bases between them. The CDR3 nucleotides read TGTGCCAGCAGTTTAATCGGGAGTAGGGATGAGCAGTTCTTC. It codes for CASSLIGSRDEQFF.

CDR3 bases: TGTGCCAGCAGCTTAGGTGTCAGCGGGGGGGCGAACACCGGGGAGCTGTTTTTT. Protein: CASSLGVSGGANTGELFF. This chain uses TRBV7-6 with TRBJ2-2, with 10 bases fitting TRBD2. V dropped 1 base and J dropped 0; count of bases not matched to a gene: 5. Germline V lookup: CDR1 SGHVS, CDR2 FNYEAQ. This CDR3 has 18 amino acids.

This clonotype has just a few counts. The rearrangement links TRBV29-1 to TRBJ2-3; possibly TRBD1 for D (6 bases). Trimming left V 4 bases short and J 8 bases short, with 22 bases between. Germline values: CDR1 SQVTM, CDR2 ANQGSEA. This CDR3 spans 15 amino acids. The CDR3 sequence: CSVGGENRLGGTQYF. CDR3 sequence (DNA): TGCAGCGTTGGTGGGGAGAACAGGTTAGGGGGTACGCAGTATTTT.

V usage is TRBV20-1 and J usage is TRBJ1-2, with 7 bases aligning to TRBD1. Germline CDR1 is DFQATT and CDR2 is SNEGSKA (reference sequence). There are 15 residues in the CDR3. V trimming: 3 bases; J trimming: 0 bases; junction bases outside the gene matches: 7. This CDR3 reads CSARMAGGANYGYTF. CDR3 in DNA: TGCAGTGCTAGGATGGCAGGGGGGGCTAACTATGGCTACACCTTC.

The chain recombines TRBV7-2 with TRBJ2-1, with D hard to call. V lost 0 bases and J lost 4, with 7 bases in between. The CDR3 loop spans 14 amino acids. CDR1 is SGHTA, CDR2 FQGNSA, per germline. CDR3 nucleotides: TGTGCCAGCAGCTTAGCCGAAGGATACAATGAGCAGTTCTTC. Translating gives CASSLAEGYNEQFF.

This clonotype was counted only a few times. The rearrangement joins TRBV28 to TRBJ1-6; the D is unclear. The CDR3 extends over 12 amino acids. Germline CDR1 and CDR2: MDHEN and SYDVKM. V lost 7 bases to trimming and J lost 13 bases, with 14 bases between them. CDR3 DNA: TGTGCCAGCACCCAGTGGAGTCCGCCCCTCCACTTT. The encoded protein is CASTQWSPPLHF.

V gene TRBV12-3 or TRBV12-4 combines with J gene TRBJ1-4; a possible D gene is TRBD1 (6 bases). V lost 7 bases to trimming and J lost 0 bases, with 21 bases between them. This CDR3 region has 18 residues. In nucleotides, the CDR3 is TGTGCCAGCAATGTCTCAGACAGGAGGAATGCAACTAATGAAAAACTGTTTTTT. This translates into CASNVSDRRNATNEKLFF.

CDR3 in DNA: TGTGCCACCAGCGGGGGAGAAAACATTCAGTACTTC. Its translation: CATSGGENIQYF. The chain is built from TRBV15 and TRBJ2-4; D tentatively reads TRBD1 or TRBD2 (5 bases each). The V end was cut by 5 bases, the J end by 5 bases, with 7 bases between. CDR1 and CDR2 (germline): LNHNV, YYDKDF (reference sequence). The CDR3 covers 12 residues.

This clonotype was detected a few times. The rearrangement joins TRBV20-1 to TRBJ1-6; D is uncertain. CDR1 and CDR2 (germline): DFQATT, SNEGSKA (reference sequence). CDR3 length equals 16 residues. The V gene lost 0 bases and the J gene lost 7 bases, with 16 bases spanning the gap. CDR3 sequence reads: CSARDQHPGRNSPLHF. CDR3 sequence (DNA): TGCAGTGCTAGAGATCAACACCCCGGACGGAATTCACCCCTCCACTTT.

This clonotype was counted a few times. The chain recombines TRBV4-3 with TRBJ2-3; no clear D gene. The CDR3 contains 13 residues. Germline CDR1 reads LGHNA; CDR2 reads YSLEER. V gave up 1 base and J gave up 5 bases, with 7 bases separating them. The CDR3 DNA follows: TGCGCCAGCAGCCAAGTGGGCGGAGATACGCAGTATTTT. It encodes CASSQVGGDTQYF.

This clonotype has only a few counts. The chain links TRBV12-3 or TRBV12-4 to TRBJ2-3; D may be TRBD2 (6 bases). The germline V and J ends were trimmed by 5 bases and 3 bases, with 15 bases remaining between them. The CDR3 is 15 amino acids. The CDR3 sequence is CASSPRESVTDTQYF. The CDR3 coding sequence is TGTGCCAGCAGTCCCCGGGAGAGCGTAACAGATACGCAGTATTTT.

This clonotype was seen only a few times. The chain employs TRBV5-1 and TRBJ2-7; a possible D gene is TRBD2 (6 bases). The germline V and J ends were trimmed by 0 bases and 0 bases, with 16 bases remaining between them. The CDR3 extends over 17 amino acids. Germline V gives CDR1 SGHRS, CDR2 YFSETQ. Written as DNA, the CDR3 is TGCGCCAGCAGCTTGGAGGCCTTCCGACTAGACTCCTACGAGCAGTACTTC. Its translation is CASSLEAFRLDSYEQYF.

This clonotype has a handful of counts. The chain recombines TRBV29-1 with TRBJ1-3; perhaps TRBD1 as D (5 bases). Germline V CDR1 and CDR2: SQVTM, ANQGSEA. V dropped 6 bases and J dropped 14 bases, with 20 bases sitting between them. CDR3 length: 12 residues. The DNA of the CDR3 is TGCAGCGTCAACTTGGACACGCAACGTCTATATTTT. Protein: CSVNLDTQRLYF. The full variable domain, in which reference TRBV29-1 and TRBJ1-3 provide the parts outside the CDR3, is SAVISQKPSRDICQRGTSLTIQCQVDSQVTMMFWYRQQPGQSLTLIATANQGSEATYESGFVIDKFPISRPNLTFSTLTVSNMSPEDSSIYLCSVNLDTQRLYFGEGSWLTVV.

A few counts support this clonotype. The chain uses TRBV4-1 and TRBJ1-4; TRBD1 agrees at 7 bases. CDR3 size: 16 residues. V was clipped by 1 base and J by 4 bases; unmatched bases: 6. The germline V gene encodes CDR1 MGHRA and CDR2 YSYEKL. CDR3 in amino acids: CASSQAGRQGNEKLFF. The CDR3 region has the DNA TGCGCCAGCAGCCAAGCAGGGAGACAGGGTAATGAAAAACTGTTTTTT.

This clonotype was seen many times. The rearrangement links TRBV4-2 to TRBJ2-7, with D possibly being TRBD1 or TRBD2 (5 bases each). V lost 3 bases and J lost 5, with 5 bases in between. This CDR3 is 11 amino acids long. CDR1 and CDR2 (germline): LGHNA, YNFKEQ. The chain's CDR3 is CASSQGDEQYF. CDR3 coding DNA: TGTGCCAGCAGCCAGGGGGACGAGCAGTACTTC.

Only one count was recorded for this clonotype. One junction end disagrees with the germline gene, perhaps due to a read error. The chain joins TRBV18 to TRBJ2-1; D uncertain. Germline CDR1 and CDR2: KGHSH and LQKENI. CDR3 size: 13 residues. This chain's CDR3 is CASSPRSADDQFF. The CDR3 nucleotides are TGTGCCAGCTCACCACGGTCGGCCGATGACCAGTTCTTC.